The 18 T cell receptor beta chains below were found in one sample sequenced in a study of blood T cells in healthy people across ages (dated by TCRdb to about 2015). The receptor library was made with 5' RACE. TCRdb records Illumina HiSeq 2500 as the sequencer. A second about 6 to 11 cycle PCR used a sample-barcoded 5' primer and a J-beta primer mix. TCRdb took the public reads, trimmed them with fastp at Q25, ran MiXCR for clone calling and kept in-frame beta chains. Rows matching on CDR3 protein sequence are summarized as one entry with the most common DNA and genes. The sample has 780,000 or so distinct CDR3 sequences on record, 40% to 65% of them singletons. In total, the top ten clones hold about 42% of the sample. Material for sequencing was blood. All receptors come from an older man in good health.

The genes are TRBV4-1 and TRBJ2-2; no firm D call. Trimming removed 0 bases at V and 1 base at J, with 9 bases between. Germline loops: CDR1 MGHRA, CDR2 YSYEKL. CDR3 length: 16 amino acids. CDR3 sequence reads: CASSQETSRNTGELFF. CDR3 sequence (DNA): TGCGCCAGCAGCCAAGAGACCAGTAGGAACACCGGGGAGCTGTTTTTT.

The sample holds many counts of this clonotype. The J gene is TRBJ2-2, the V gene TRBV29-1; the match to TRBD2 covers 14 bases. Trimming took 1 base from V and 7 from J; bases not matched to a gene: 8. The CDR3 contains 17 residues. Germline V lookup: CDR1 SQVTM, CDR2 ANQGSEA. The DNA of the CDR3 is TGCAGCGTTGAAGCGACCCGGGGACTAGCGGGAGTCGGGGAGCTGTTTTTT. Its protein product is CSVEATRGLAGVGELFF.

The chain couples TRBV12-3 or TRBV12-4 to TRBJ2-3; 9 bases are shared with TRBD1. This CDR3 has 13 residues. The J segment lost 14 bases and the V segment lost 6 bases, leaving 12 bases of the junction unmatched. CDR3 sequence: CASRPGQGRYAYF. Written as DNA, the CDR3 is TGTGCCAGCAGGCCGGGACAGGGAAGATACGCGTATTTT.

Only a few counts were recorded for this clonotype. The chain is built from TRBV29-1 and TRBJ2-6; no reliable D call. Germline-derived CDR1 and CDR2 are SQVTM and ANQGSEA. The CDR3 is 16 residues long. With 6 bases removed from V and 0 bases from J, the gap between germline ends came to 15 bases. The CDR3 region has the DNA TGCAGCGTCCCCCCCCATCTAAGCTCTGGGGCCAACGTCCTGACTTTC. This gives the protein CSVPPHLSSGANVLTF.

The chain carries TRBV2 and TRBJ2-1; 7 nucleotides align to TRBD1. The CDR3 is made up of 14 amino acids. The J segment lost 8 bases and the V segment lost 5 bases, leaving 9 bases of the junction unmatched. Per germline, CDR1 SNHLY and CDR2 FYNNEI. CDR3 DNA: TGTGCCAGCAGTAAACAGGGGAGAGGCTATGAGCAGTTCTTC. Its protein is CASSKQGRGYEQFF. Full variable domain (missing parts from reference TRBV2 and TRBJ2-1): EPEVTQTPSHQVTQMGQEVILRCVPISNHLYFYWYRQILGQKVEFLVSFYNNEISEKSEIFDDQFSVERPDGSNFTLKIRSTKLEDSAMYFCASSKQGRGYEQFFGPGTRLTVL.

There are a few counts of this clonotype. The chain combines TRBV27 with TRBJ1-5; 12 nucleotides align to TRBD1. Germline values: CDR1 MNHEY, CDR2 SMNVEV (reference sequence). This CDR3 is 16 amino acids long. Trimming at V came to 6 bases and at J to 5 bases, leaving 8 bases not matched to a gene. The DNA for the CDR3 is TGTGCCAGCAGGGGCTGGGACAGGGGGCGTTATCAGCCCCAGCATTTT. Its translation is CASRGWDRGRYQPQHF.

This sequence joins TRBV10-3 and TRBJ2-4; TRBD1 aligns across 7 bases. Judging by the DNA end, TRBJ2-7 fits better; the J call may be wrong. This CDR3 has 15 residues. CDR1 is ENHRY, CDR2 SYGVKD, per germline. Here the CDR3 reads CAISPPEGGRYEQYF. For the CDR3, the DNA is TGTGCCATCAGTCCCCCGGAAGGGGGCCGCTACGAGCAGTACTTC.

J is TRBJ2-1 and V is TRBV10-3; the match to TRBD1 covers 7 bases. Gene TRBJ2-7 matches the end of the DNA better, so the J call may be wrong. CDR1 and CDR2 from the germline V gene are ENHRY and SYGVKD. This CDR3 is 13 amino acids long. This chain's CDR3 is CAISGQGIDEQYF. The DNA of the CDR3 is TGTGCCATCAGTGGACAGGGTATAGACGAGCAGTACTTC.

The V gene is TRBV6-5, the J gene TRBJ2-1; TRBD2 matches 11 bases. In germline, CDR1 is MNHEY, CDR2 SVGAGI. With 4 bases clipped from V and 0 bases from J, the junction kept 8 bases outside the gene matches. The CDR3 length is 18 residues. The CDR3 nucleotides read TGTGCCAGCAGTTCTCATAGCGGGAGGGGTAGCTCCTACAATGAGCAGTTCTTC. It yields the protein CASSSHSGRGSSYNEQFF.

This clonotype has just a few counts. A much larger clone differs from this one at a single base, so this may be a read error. The gene calls are TRBV13 and TRBJ2-7; no clear D. Germline V gene lookup returns CDR1 PRHDT and CDR2 FYEKMQ (reference sequence). The length of the CDR3 is 14 residues. The V end lost 5 bases, the J end lost 2 bases, and 13 bases lay between the germline ends. CDR3 protein: CASSAGPDTYEQYF. DNA for the CDR3: TGTGCCAGCAGCGCCGGCCCCGATACCTACGAGCAGTACTTC.

The chain recombines TRBV3-1 with TRBJ2-4; D is uncertain. The DNA matches TRBJ2-5 better at its end, which makes the J call doubtful. CDR1 LGHDT and CDR2 YNNKEL come from the germline V gene (reference sequence). The CDR3 is 13 amino acids. The CDR3 here is CASSQVRTGTQYF. Here the CDR3 DNA reads TGTGCCAGCAGCCAAGTTAGGACGGGGACCCAGTACTTC.

DNA of the CDR3: TGTGCCAGCAGCTTAATAGGGGGCTCCCCTCCCTACGAGCAGTACTTC. Translated, it gives CASSLIGGSPPYEQYF. This chain joins TRBV7-3 and TRBJ2-7; 7 positions match TRBD1. The CDR3 sequence is 16 residues long. Trimming took 1 base from V and 2 from J; bases not matched to a gene: 8. The germline gives CDR1 SGHTA, CDR2 FQGTGA.

The chain recombines TRBV5-1 with TRBJ2-1; D remains ambiguous. The CDR3 is 13 amino acids. CDR1 and CDR2 from the germline V gene are SGHRS and YFSETQ. Trimming removed 0 bases at V and 13 bases at J, with 14 bases between. The CDR3 DNA follows: TGCGCCAGCAGCTTGGGCTCGACCGCCCCTCAGTTCTTC. It is translated as CASSLGSTAPQFF.

V and J are TRBV7-2 and TRBJ2-1, with 8 bases lining up with TRBD1. V lost 5 bases to trimming and J lost 4 bases; unmatched junction nucleotides: 16. The CDR3 runs 18 residues. Germline lookup yields CDR1 SGHTA and CDR2 FQGNSA. The CDR3 here is CASSRRTGTFLSYNEQFF. The CDR3 DNA reads as TGTGCCAGCAGCCGACGGACAGGGACCTTCCTCTCGTACAATGAGCAGTTCTTC.

This clonotype was counted a single time. The rearrangement uses TRBV20-1 and TRBJ2-1; 8 bases align to TRBD1. V lost 3 bases, J lost 10 bases, and 14 bases stayed unmatched. CDR3 length: 15 residues. Germline-derived CDR1 and CDR2 are DFQATT and SNEGSKA (reference sequence). DNA for the CDR3: TGCAGTGCTAGTCAACAGGGGGGATTCCAAGGAGAGCAGTTCTTC. Residues: CSASQQGGFQGEQFF.

This chain joins TRBV9 and TRBJ2-4; D is possibly TRBD1 (5 bases). The closer fit of TRBJ2-7 to the DNA end suggests the J call may be wrong. Looked up from germline, CDR1 is SGDLS and CDR2 is YYNGEE. This CDR3 has 17 residues. CDR3 bases: TGTGCCAGCAGCGTATCGGTTGGACCTCTAAGGGGCTACGAGCAGTACTTC. It is translated as CASSVSVGPLRGYEQYF.

This clonotype was detected only a few times. V gene TRBV14 combines with J gene TRBJ2-3; 7 bases line up with TRBD2. CDR1 and CDR2 from the germline V gene are SGHDN and FVKESK. Trimming at V came to 4 bases and at J to 3 bases, leaving 7 bases not matched to a gene. The CDR3 has 15 residues. The DNA of the CDR3 is TGTGCCAGCAGCCCTGGAGGTAGCGGGACAGATACGCAGTATTTT. It encodes CASSPGGSGTDTQYF.

The CDR3 loop is CATSDLERGEQFF. The CDR3 DNA follows: TGTGCCACCAGTGATTTGGAGAGAGGCGAGCAGTTCTTC. The rearrangement joins TRBV24-1 to TRBJ2-1, with D uncertain. This CDR3 contains 13 residues. Trimming stripped 0 bases from V and 10 bases from J, with 9 bases between. The V gene's germline CDR1 is KGHDR and CDR2 SFDVKD.